These 31 T cell receptor beta chains were all obtained from the same sample, sequenced in a study of beta chain features in type 1 diabetes (dated by TCRdb to the late 2010s). What the authors observed across the whole study: In all four CD4+ subsets, TCRB CDR3 length was moderately but significantly shorter in type 1 diabetes patients.

The library was produced with the immunoSEQ multiplex PCR assay. The entire isolated RNA was reverse transcribed using the High Capacity cDNA Reverse Transcription Kit, and thus expressed TCRB transcripts were sequenced. TCRdb's version of the immuneACCESS table is confined to in-frame rearrangements and falls short of the full clone set. An unresolved V gene accounts for under half of the shortfall where checked; the remainder is of unknown origin. A total of hundreds of thousands of clones appear in this sample, 13% of them only once. Approximately 0.022% of the sample is taken by the ten largest. These receptors' targets are unknown. Sequencing input: naive CD4+ T cells from blood. Interpreted using the paper, the cell subset or site label stands for: true naive CD4+ T cells. Receptors originate from a man between 18 and 35 years old with type 1 diabetes.

This clone was counted between two and nine times. Other DNA sequences of this sample code for an identical CDR3. This rearrangement joins TRBV30 to TRBJ2-5; TRBD2 matches at 7 bases. V was pared by 4 bases and J by 4 bases, with 0 bases of the junction left unmatched. Per germline, CDR1 GTSNPN and CDR2 SVGIG (reference sequence). This CDR3 has 11 residues. The CDR3 is CAWTGGETQYF. CDR3 sequence (DNA): TGTGCCTGGACGGGGGGAGAGACCCAGTACTTC.

In its sample, this clone was seen a few times. The V and J genes are TRBV7-9 and TRBJ2-3; 8 positions match TRBD2. Germline assignment: CDR1 SEHNR and CDR2 FQNEAQ (reference sequence). The CDR3 is 15 amino acids. With 5 bases clipped from V and 4 bases from J, the junction kept 8 bases outside the gene matches. The CDR3 is CASSARRGVSDTQYF. CDR3 sequence (DNA): TGTGCCAGCAGCGCCCGGCGGGGGGTGTCAGATACGCAGTATTTT.

The chain employs TRBV27 and TRBJ2-2; 11 positions agree with TRBD1. This CDR3 has 15 residues. Trimming took 6 bases from V and 4 from J; bases not matched to a gene: 4. Germline V gives CDR1 MNHEY, CDR2 SMNVEV (reference sequence). This CDR3 reads CASRDRGRVTGELFF. The CDR3 DNA follows: TGTGCCAGCAGGGACAGGGGGCGGGTCACCGGGGAGCTGTTTTTT.

The rearrangement links TRBV19 to TRBJ2-2; tentative D call: TRBD2 (5 bases). This CDR3 is built from 15 residues. Looked up from germline, CDR1 is LNHDA and CDR2 is SQIVND (reference sequence). With 5 bases removed from V and 4 bases from J, the gap between germline ends came to 14 bases. CDR3 in DNA: TGTGCCAGTAGTCCCACTAGGCTGAGCACCGGGGAGCTGTTTTTT. Translated, it gives CASSPTRLSTGELFF.

The table lists this clone with a few counts. The chain combines TRBV30 with TRBJ1-3; D remains ambiguous. Germline V CDR1 and CDR2: GTSNPN, SVGIG (reference sequence). Trimming stripped 0 bases from V and 4 bases from J, with 7 bases between. This CDR3 spans 13 amino acids. The CDR3 here is CAWSVMSGNTIYF. The CDR3 nucleotides are TGTGCCTGGAGTGTAATGTCGGGAAACACCATATATTTT.

The J gene is TRBJ2-5, the V gene TRBV19; no clear D gene. Trimming took off 3 bases at V and 1 base at J, with 9 bases between the two ends. The germline V gene encodes CDR1 LNHDA and CDR2 SQIVND (reference sequence). This CDR3 comprises 14 residues. The CDR3 region has the DNA TGTGCCAGTAGTATGCAGCGCAGCCAAGAGACCCAGTACTTC. This encodes CASSMQRSQETQYF.

This chain links TRBV7-2 with TRBJ2-1, with D possibly matching TRBD2 (7 bases). Germline assignment: CDR1 SGHTA and CDR2 FQGNSA. Deletions cut 8 bases from V and 5 bases from J, with 10 bases between. CDR3 size: 12 residues. CDR3 bases: TGTGCCAGCGGGGGGGCGGACAATGAGCAGTTCTTC. Translating it yields CASGGADNEQFF. Full variable domain (rest looked up from reference TRBV7-2 and TRBJ2-1): GAGVSQSPSNKVTEKGKDVELRCDPISGHTALYWYRQSLGQGLEFLIYFQGNSAPDKSGLPSDRFSAERTGGSVSTLTIQRTQQEDSAVYLCASGGADNEQFFGPGTRLTVL.

This chain uses TRBV4-2 with TRBJ1-1; TRBD1 matches 8 bases. The V gene end was trimmed by 1 base and the J gene end by 10 bases; junction bases not matched to a gene: 5. Per the germline V gene, CDR1 is LGHNA and CDR2 is YNFKEQ. The CDR3 length is 13 residues. The CDR3 sequence is CASSQAGQDRAFF. Here the CDR3 DNA reads TGTGCCAGCAGCCAAGCGGGACAGGACCGAGCTTTCTTT.

This clone came up a few times. Different DNA sequences within this sample yield the same CDR3. V is TRBV7-9 and J is TRBJ1-2; 7 bases line up with TRBD1. Unmatched junction bases numbered 3, after V lost 5 bases and J lost 3 bases. The germline V gene encodes CDR1 SEHNR and CDR2 FQNEAQ (reference sequence). The CDR3 length is 13 residues. CDR3 residues: CASSLQGDYGYTF. The DNA of the CDR3 is TGTGCCAGCAGCCTGCAGGGGGACTATGGCTACACCTTC.

This clone was detected a few times. V gene TRBV5-1 combines with J gene TRBJ2-5; 7 bases fit TRBD2. This CDR3 region has 14 residues. Germline V lookup: CDR1 SGHRS, CDR2 YFSETQ. V lost 4 bases to trimming and J lost 1 base; unmatched junction nucleotides: 4. The CDR3 DNA is TGCGCCAGCAGCAAGACTAGCCTCCAAGAGACCCAGTACTTC. Encoded protein: CASSKTSLQETQYF.

The CDR3 sequence is CASSPRVGVENIQYF. The CDR3 DNA is TGCGCCAGCAGCCCCAGGGTTGGGGTTGAAAACATTCAGTACTTC. The chain combines TRBV5-1 with TRBJ2-4; tentatively, D is TRBD1 (5 bases). CDR3 length: 15 amino acids. Trimming removed 4 bases at V and 5 bases at J, with 16 bases between. Germline V gene data show CDR1 as SGHRS and CDR2 as YFSETQ.

This chain uses TRBV5-6 with TRBJ2-1; unclear D gene. Germline CDR1 SGHDT, CDR2 YYEEEE. The CDR3 is made up of 12 amino acids. The ends were cut back, 4 bases at V and 0 bases at J, with 2 bases in the middle. CDR3 nucleotides: TGTGCCAGCAGCCACTCCTACAATGAGCAGTTCTTC. Amino acids: CASSHSYNEQFF. Drawing the rest from reference TRBV5-6 and TRBJ2-1, the complete variable domain is DAGVTQSPTHLIKTRGQQVTLRCSPKSGHDTVSWYQQALGQGPQFIFQYYEEEERQRGNFPDRFSGHQFPNYSSELNVNALLLGDSALYLCASSHSYNEQFFGPGTRLTVL.

V is TRBV4-1 and J is TRBJ1-4; D call uncertain. Trimming left V 2 bases short and J 5 bases short, with 0 bases between. Germline V gene lookup returns CDR1 MGHRA and CDR2 YSYEKL. This CDR3 contains 11 residues. Here the CDR3 reads CASSQNEKLFF. In nucleotides, the CDR3 is TGCGCCAGCAGCCAAAATGAAAAACTGTTTTTT.

The sample holds a few counts of this clone. CDR3: CASSFLPGELFF. Written as DNA, the CDR3 is TGCGCCAGCAGCTTTCTCCCCGGGGAGCTGTTTTTT. The genes are TRBV5-1 and TRBJ2-2; D is ambiguous. Germline assignment: CDR1 SGHRS and CDR2 YFSETQ. The CDR3 extends over 12 amino acids. Trimming pared 2 bases from V and 6 bases from J, leaving 5 bases between. Combining the CDR3 with reference TRBV5-1 and TRBJ2-2 gives the whole variable domain KAGVTQTPRYLIKTRGQQVTLSCSPISGHRSVSWYQQTPGQGLQFLFEYFSETQRNKGNFPGRFSGRQFSNSRSEMNVSTLELGDSALYLCASSFLPGELFFGEGSRLTVL.

The chain has TRBV5-1 and TRBJ1-2, with 8 bases matching TRBD1. This CDR3 contains 14 residues. V dropped 4 bases and J dropped 3; count of bases not matched to a gene: 5. Germline V gives CDR1 SGHRS, CDR2 YFSETQ. In nucleotides, the CDR3 is TGCGCCAGCAGCCAGCCGACAGGGGACTATGGCTACACCTTC. It codes for CASSQPTGDYGYTF. Combining the CDR3 with reference TRBV5-1 and TRBJ1-2 gives the whole variable domain KAGVTQTPRYLIKTRGQQVTLSCSPISGHRSVSWYQQTPGQGLQFLFEYFSETQRNKGNFPGRFSGRQFSNSRSEMNVSTLELGDSALYLCASSQPTGDYGYTFGSGTRLTVV.

V usage is TRBV5-1 and J usage is TRBJ2-3; 11 nucleotides align to TRBD2. With 3 bases clipped from V and 5 bases from J, the junction kept 8 bases outside the gene matches. Germline V gene lookup returns CDR1 SGHRS and CDR2 YFSETQ. The CDR3 has 16 amino acids. CDR3 nucleotides: TGCGCCAGCAGCTCCTCGACTAGCGGGGTAAGAGATACGCAGTATTTT. Translating it yields CASSSSTSGVRDTQYF.

CDR3 loop: CASRFIGYEQFF. In nucleotides, the CDR3 is TGTGCCAGCAGATTTATAGGTTATGAGCAGTTCTTC. The chain employs TRBV6-1 and TRBJ2-1; D is unresolved. Germline CDR1 MNHNS, CDR2 SASEGT. The V end lost 6 bases, the J end lost 8 bases, and 11 bases lay between the germline ends. The CDR3 totals 12 residues.

The genes are TRBV7-9 and TRBJ1-1; 7 positions match TRBD1. This CDR3 comprises 14 residues. With V trimmed by 3 bases and J by 11 bases, 12 bases remained unmatched. Per germline, CDR1 SEHNR and CDR2 FQNEAQ (reference sequence). CDR3 loop: CASSFSSDRPSAFF. CDR3 DNA: TGTGCCAGCAGCTTTTCCTCGGACAGGCCCAGCGCTTTCTTT.

This chain joins TRBV10-3 and TRBJ2-1, with TRBD2 identical over 9 bases. Germline V gives CDR1 ENHRY, CDR2 SYGVKD. Trimming at V came to 2 bases and at J to 1 base, leaving 6 bases not matched to a gene. This CDR3 has 17 amino acids. This CDR3 reads CAISELASGASYNEQFF. For the CDR3, the DNA is TGTGCCATCAGTGAGCTAGCTAGCGGGGCTTCCTACAATGAGCAGTTCTTC.

In regard to this clone: It may be a read error: a sequence one base away is much more abundant. The V call is TRBV7-2, the J call TRBJ2-3, with unresolved D. CDR3 length: 12 residues. Trimming shortened V by 5 bases and J by 2 bases, and 5 bases separated the two germline ends. CDR1 is SGHTA, CDR2 FQGNSA, per germline. CDR3 sequence reads: CASSTYTDTQYF. In DNA form, the CDR3 reads TGTGCCAGCAGCACTTACACAGATACGCAGTATTTT.

In DNA form, the CDR3 reads TGTGCTAGTGGTTTGACGAACGCGGCCTACGAGCAGTACTTC. It codes for CASGLTNAAYEQYF. V and J are TRBV12-5 and TRBJ2-7; the D is unclear. The germline V gene encodes CDR1 LGHNT and CDR2 FRNRAP. This CDR3 has 14 residues. V was shortened by 2 bases and J by 2 bases, with 10 bases between the two germline ends.

J is TRBJ1-5 and V is TRBV2; possible D gene TRBD1, 5 bases. V was shortened by 6 bases and J by 7 bases, with 7 bases between the two germline ends. Germline-derived CDR1 and CDR2 are SNHLY and FYNNEI. This CDR3 has 11 residues. CDR3 bases: TGTGCCAGCAGCCAGGGCCAGCCCCAGCATTTT. It translates to CASSQGQPQHF.

The gene calls are TRBV30 and TRBJ2-3, with 16 positions matching TRBD2. CDR3 length equals 16 residues. Germline CDR1 reads GTSNPN; CDR2 reads SVGIG (reference sequence). V lost 1 base, J lost 3 bases, and 1 base stayed unmatched. In DNA form, the CDR3 reads TGTGCCTGGAGTGAGGGACTAGCGGGGGGGACAGATACGCAGTATTTT. Amino acids: CAWSEGLAGGTDTQYF.

The V and J genes are TRBV28 and TRBJ2-3, with TRBD1 as a possible D gene (5 bases). CDR1 is MDHEN, CDR2 SYDVKM, per germline. Trimming took 8 bases from V and 2 from J, leaving 11 bases between them. The CDR3 consists of 13 residues. The chain's CDR3 is CASGALYTDTQYF. Written as DNA, the CDR3 is TGTGCCAGCGGGGCCTTATACACAGATACGCAGTATTTT.

This clone was seen only a few times. The J gene is TRBJ1-5, the V gene TRBV7-9, with 7 bases fitting TRBD1. The CDR3 contains 15 residues. Germline assignment: CDR1 SEHNR and CDR2 FQNEAQ (reference sequence). Trimming cost V 5 bases and J 2 bases; bases outside gene matches: 6. This CDR3 reads CASSEGQTGNQPQHF. The CDR3 region has the DNA TGTGCCAGCAGCGAGGGACAGACGGGCAATCAGCCCCAGCATTTT. Looking up the rest from reference TRBV7-9 and TRBJ1-5 gives the full variable domain: DTGVSQNPRHKITKRGQNVTFRCDPISEHNRLYWYRQTLGQGPEFLTYFQNEAQLEKSRLLSDRFSAERPKGSFSTLEIQRTEQGDSAMYLCASSEGQTGNQPQHFGDGTRLSIL.

This clone was seen only a few times. The gene calls are TRBV5-6 and TRBJ1-1, with no clear D. This CDR3 contains 17 residues. The ends were cut back, 2 bases at V and 3 bases at J, with 20 bases in the middle. The germline V gene has CDR1 SGHDT and CDR2 YYEEEE. CDR3 sequence reads: CASSFDKMWPMDTEAFF. The DNA of the CDR3 is TGTGCCAGCAGCTTTGACAAGATGTGGCCTATGGACACTGAAGCTTTCTTT.

The V call is TRBV5-1, the J call TRBJ1-1; TRBD1 agrees at 9 bases. V shed 4 bases, J shed 0 bases, and the junction held 10 bases outside the gene matches. CDR1 is SGHRS and CDR2 is YFSETQ in the germline V gene. This CDR3 contains 17 residues. Here the CDR3 DNA reads TGCGCCAGCAGCCCCAGGGAACAGGGGGCCGTGAACACTGAAGCTTTCTTT. This gives the protein CASSPREQGAVNTEAFF.

This clone appeared a few times. This sequence joins TRBV7-6 and TRBJ2-1, with D maybe TRBD1 (6 bases). The CDR3 has 15 amino acids. CDR1 and CDR2 from the germline V gene are SGHVS and FNYEAQ. V dropped 5 bases and J dropped 7 bases, with 18 bases sitting between them. CDR3 sequence reads: CASSPTGRRINEQFF. DNA of the CDR3: TGTGCCAGCAGCCCTACAGGGAGACGGATAAATGAGCAGTTCTTC.

This clone was recorded a few times. The rearrangement uses TRBV30 and TRBJ2-5, with D perhaps TRBD1 (6 bases). Germline-derived CDR1 and CDR2 are GTSNPN and SVGIG (reference sequence). The CDR3 consists of 11 residues. Trimming took off 4 bases at V and 4 bases at J, with 7 bases between the two ends. The CDR3 protein is CAWNRAETQYF. DNA of the CDR3: TGTGCCTGGAACAGGGCAGAGACCCAGTACTTC.

The chain recombines TRBV7-9 with TRBJ1-1; D gene ambiguous. The germline CDR1 and CDR2 sequences are SEHNR and FQNEAQ (reference sequence). CDR3 size: 13 residues. The germline V and J ends were trimmed by 2 bases and 6 bases, with 10 bases remaining between them. CDR3: CASSLSLGAEAFF. CDR3 DNA: TGTGCCAGCAGCTTATCTTTGGGCGCTGAAGCTTTCTTT.

There are a few counts of this clone. This same CDR3 is encoded by further DNA sequences in the sample. The chain carries TRBV15 and TRBJ2-7; D is unresolved. Trimming shortened V by 0 bases and J by 4 bases, and 4 bases separated the two germline ends. CDR3 size: 12 residues. Germline lookup yields CDR1 LNHNV and CDR2 YYDKDF (reference sequence). In DNA form, the CDR3 reads TGTGCCACCAGCAGAGACTTATACGAGCAGTACTTC. It encodes CATSRDLYEQYF.